This T cell receptor beta chain was recorded in a study of cytomegalovirus exposure and HLA in healthy donors. On the study more broadly: Among the 350 to 500 donors who were genotyped, 70% to 90% fell in the genetic ancestry cluster that is associated with self-reported Caucasian donors. Regarding the study as a whole: Highly shared variants forming one cluster were likely a sequencing artifact. It was reported that TCR beta sequences correctly inferred the HLA-A and HLA-B alleles for most subjects. Among TCR beta chains, those listed as cytomegalovirus-associated numbered under 200.

PCR involved 60 Vbeta and 13 Jbeta primers. The protocol was immunoSEQ multiplex PCR, while the TCRdb copy is restricted to in-frame clones and leaves out a portion. Of some 110,000 clones in the sample, roughly 81% were seen once. Turning to this clone: What it binds is unknown.

The CDR3 runs to 15 residues. CDR1 and CDR2 from the germline V gene are SEHNR and FQNEAQ (reference sequence). V lost 4 bases to trimming and J lost 5 bases, with 15 bases between them. The chain links TRBV7-9 to TRBJ2-1; D is possibly TRBD2 (6 bases). This TCR came from a woman in her twenties or thirties in good health and CMV-seronegative. The specimen sequenced was PBMCs. The CDR3 is CASSSTSTIHNEQFF. CDR3 nucleotide sequence: TGTGCCAGCAGCTCGACTAGTACAATTCACAATGAGCAGTTCTTC.